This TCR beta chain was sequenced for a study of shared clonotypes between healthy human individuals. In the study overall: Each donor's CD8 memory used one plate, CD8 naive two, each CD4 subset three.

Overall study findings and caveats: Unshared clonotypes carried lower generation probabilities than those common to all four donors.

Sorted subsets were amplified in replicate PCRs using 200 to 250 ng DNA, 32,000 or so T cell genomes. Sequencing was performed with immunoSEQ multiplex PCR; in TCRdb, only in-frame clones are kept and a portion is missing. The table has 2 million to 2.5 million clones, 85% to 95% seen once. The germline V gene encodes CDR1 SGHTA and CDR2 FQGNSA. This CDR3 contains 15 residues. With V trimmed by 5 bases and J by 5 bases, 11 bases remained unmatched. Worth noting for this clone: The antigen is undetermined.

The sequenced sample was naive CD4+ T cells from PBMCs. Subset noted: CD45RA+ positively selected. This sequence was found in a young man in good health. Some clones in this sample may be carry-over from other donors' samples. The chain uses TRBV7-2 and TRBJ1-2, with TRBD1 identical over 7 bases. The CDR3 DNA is TGTGCCAGCAGCCTATACTGGGACAGAGAATATGGCTACACCTTC. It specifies CASSLYWDREYGYTF.